One sample yielded the 9 T cell receptor beta chains listed below, sequenced in a study of response to subunit inactivated influenza vaccine. TCRdb reprocessed the RT-PCR reads via MiXCR and lists one record per CDR3 protein. Of about 700,000 distinct CDR3 sequences listed, more than 15% are singletons. The input for sequencing was PBMCs from blood, taken about 11 days after vaccination. The receptors come from a man between 50 and 59 years old who received an inactivated influenza vaccine.

The CDR3 sequence: CASSRAGEADTQYF. Written as DNA, the CDR3 is TGTGCCAGCAGCCGAGCGGGAGAAGCAGATACGCAGTATTTT. V gene TRBV7-7 combines with J gene TRBJ2-3; TRBD2 matches at 8 bases. Per the germline V gene, CDR1 is SSHAT and CDR2 is FNYEAQ (reference sequence). This CDR3 contains 14 residues. V was pared by 5 bases and J by 4 bases, with 5 bases of the junction left unmatched.

This clonotype was seen more than once but under ten times. This chain uses TRBV6-2 or TRBV6-3 with TRBJ2-1; 8 nucleotides align to TRBD2. Trimming took 5 bases from V and 1 from J; bases not matched to a gene: 7. The V gene's germline CDR1 is MNHEY and CDR2 SVGEGT. The CDR3 totals 16 residues. As DNA, the CDR3 is TGTGCCAGCAGTGGGACTAGGAGGAGTTCCTACAATGAGCAGTTCTTC. It encodes CASSGTRRSSYNEQFF.

The chain links TRBV4-2 to TRBJ2-1; D not resolved. Germline loops: CDR1 LGHNA, CDR2 YNFKEQ. The CDR3 runs to 12 residues. V was trimmed by 0 bases and J by 9 bases, leaving 6 bases between them. CDR3 in amino acids: CASSQDLAEQFF. The DNA of the CDR3 is TGTGCCAGCAGCCAAGATCTGGCTGAGCAGTTCTTC.

This clonotype was found a few times. V and J are TRBV27 and TRBJ2-7; maybe TRBD1 (6 bases). Trimming took 4 bases from V and 0 from J, leaving 16 bases between them. The CDR3 loop spans 16 amino acids. CDR1 is MNHEY, CDR2 SMNVEV, per germline (reference sequence). Here the CDR3 reads CASSSPIWGHSYEQYF. The CDR3 DNA reads TGTGCCAGCAGTTCTCCTATCTGGGGACACTCCTACGAGCAGTACTTC.

This clonotype was seen only a few times. The chain couples TRBV7-4 to TRBJ2-7; tentative D call: TRBD1 (6 bases). Germline V gene lookup returns CDR1 SGHVT and CDR2 SQSDAQ. The CDR3 is 16 amino acids. V shed 0 bases and J shed 4 bases, with 16 bases lying between them. The CDR3 DNA reads TGTGCCAGCAGCTTAGCCCCCTTGACAGGTTTATACGAGCAGTACTTC. This translates into CASSLAPLTGLYEQYF.

The chain couples TRBV12-3 or TRBV12-4 to TRBJ2-3; possibly TRBD2 for D (6 bases). V was trimmed by 2 bases and J by 4 bases, leaving 10 bases between them. This CDR3 has 14 amino acids. CDR3 loop: CASSLKWRADTQYF. Written as DNA, the CDR3 is TGTGCCAGCAGTTTAAAATGGAGGGCAGATACGCAGTATTTT.

This clonotype has a handful of counts. The chain recombines TRBV5-1 with TRBJ2-7; D not resolved. In germline, CDR1 is SGHRS, CDR2 YFSETQ. This CDR3 is 14 amino acids long. Trimming removed 5 bases at V and 2 bases at J, with 14 bases between. The CDR3 reads CASSLLRETYEQYF. CDR3 sequence (DNA): TGCGCCAGCAGTCTCTTGAGAGAGACCTACGAGCAGTACTTC.

This clonotype was detected a few times. The CDR3 sequence: CASSPISSGGRYEQYF. DNA of the CDR3: TGCGCCAGCAGCCCCATATCTAGCGGGGGCCGATACGAGCAGTACTTC. The V and J genes are TRBV5-1 and TRBJ2-7, with TRBD2 identical over 10 bases. Unmatched junction bases numbered 11, after V lost 4 bases and J lost 4 bases. The CDR3 is 16 residues long. Germline V gene sequence: CDR1 SGHRS, CDR2 YFSETQ. Supplemented by reference TRBV5-1 and TRBJ2-7, the full variable domain reads KAGVTQTPRYLIKTRGQQVTLSCSPISGHRSVSWYQQTPGQGLQFLFEYFSETQRNKGNFPGRFSGRQFSNSRSEMNVSTLELGDSALYLCASSPISSGGRYEQYFGPGTRLTVT.

This clonotype was detected only a few times. The rearrangement links TRBV24-1 to TRBJ1-1; D gene uncertain. Per the germline V gene, CDR1 is KGHDR and CDR2 is SFDVKD. V dropped 6 bases and J dropped 5 bases, with 12 bases sitting between them. This CDR3 contains 13 residues. For the CDR3, the DNA is TGTGCCACCAGTCCCTCTGTCGGGACTGAAGCTTTCTTT. It codes for CATSPSVGTEAFF.